This T cell receptor (beta chain) was found in a study of shared clonotypes between healthy human individuals. Whole-study results and caveats: Across a handful of donors, naive CD4 shared roughly 5.2%, naive CD8 around 3.8%, memory CD4 2% to 2.5%, memory CD8 0.4%.

V lost 3 bases and J 2 bases, leaving 3 bases between the germline ends. Germline CDR1 LNHNV, CDR2 YYDKDF (reference sequence). The CDR3 is 12 amino acids. Concerning this clone: Its target is not known.

The table came from immunoSEQ multiplex PCR; TCRdb's copy has only in-frame clones and leaves some out. Altogether approximately 2,200,000 clones are present, 85% to 95% being singletons, with the ten largest covering more than 1.5%. Naive CD8 cells lacked CD45RO and underwent positive selection for CCR7, leaving out terminally differentiated effector memory CD45RA+ cells. The sequenced material came from naive CD8+ T cells from PBMCs. The receptor comes from a man younger than 30 in good health. Some clones in this sample may be carry-over from other donors' samples. The genes are TRBV15 and TRBJ2-3; D is ambiguous. The CDR3 loop reads CATSRVTDTQYF. The CDR3 DNA follows: TGTGCCACCAGCAGGGTCACAGATACGCAGTATTTT.